These 13 T cell receptor beta chains share one sample of origin, sequenced in a study of siplizumab effects on memory and regulatory T cells. Profiling relied on immunoSEQ multiplex PCR, and the TCRdb table lists in-frame clones only, not all of them. The table includes tens of thousands of clones, roughly 80% detected once. Sequenced input: memory CD4+ T cells sorted from blood. The receptors here all came from a human donor in good health.

CDR3 residues: CASSSLGPYNSPLHF. The CDR3, as DNA: TGTGCCAGCAGCTCCCTTGGCCCCTATAATTCACCCCTCCACTTT. The chain couples TRBV7-9 to TRBJ1-6; the D is unclear. Germline CDR1 SEHNR, CDR2 FQNEAQ (reference sequence). CDR3 length equals 15 residues. Trimming shortened V by 4 bases and J by 2 bases, and 9 bases separated the two germline ends. The whole variable domain, remainder taken from reference TRBV7-9 and TRBJ1-6, is DTGVSQNPRHKITKRGQNVTFRCDPISEHNRLYWYRQTLGQGPEFLTYFQNEAQLEKSRLLSDRFSAERPKGSFSTLEIQRTEQGDSAMYLCASSSLGPYNSPLHFGNGTRLTVT.

For this clone: The sample holds other DNA sequences that translate to the same CDR3. The rearrangement joins TRBV15 to TRBJ1-2; D not certain. Germline V gene data show CDR1 as LNHNV and CDR2 as YYDKDF (reference sequence). The CDR3 sequence is 16 residues long. Trimming left V 0 bases short and J 8 bases short, with 19 bases between. This chain's CDR3 is CATSRDQIGVSRGYTF. CDR3 nucleotide sequence: TGTGCCACCAGCAGAGATCAAATTGGGGTCTCTCGCGGCTACACCTTC. Full variable domain (rest looked up from reference TRBV15 and TRBJ1-2): DAMVIQNPRYQVTQFGKPVTLSCSQTLNHNVMYWYQQKSSQAPKLLFHYYDKDFNNEADTPDNFQSRRPNTSFCFLDIRSPGLGDTAMYLCATSRDQIGVSRGYTFGSGTRLTVV.

The chain employs TRBV5-1 and TRBJ1-2; no clear D gene. Trimming removed 4 bases at V and 2 bases at J, with 15 bases between. There are 15 residues in the CDR3. Looked up from germline, CDR1 is SGHRS and CDR2 is YFSETQ. As DNA, the CDR3 is TGCGCCAGCAGCCCCCTTGGAGGGATGAACTATGGCTACACCTTC. Its translation is CASSPLGGMNYGYTF.

The chain combines TRBV7-9 with TRBJ2-2; D perhaps matches TRBD2 (5 bases). Germline CDR1 SEHNR, CDR2 FQNEAQ (reference sequence). Trimming stripped 2 bases from V and 5 bases from J, with 9 bases between. CDR3 size: 14 residues. The CDR3 reads CASSLLSGTGELFF. For the CDR3, the DNA is TGTGCCAGCAGCTTATTATCGGGGACCGGGGAGCTGTTTTTT.

The chain recombines TRBV7-2 with TRBJ2-7; D ambiguous. V gave up 2 bases and J gave up 2 bases, with 13 bases separating them. The germline V gene has CDR1 SGHTA and CDR2 FQGNSA. CDR3 length: 15 amino acids. The CDR3 region has the DNA TGTGCCAGCAGCTTACGTCTAGGTGGGACCTACGAGCAGTACTTC. It is translated as CASSLRLGGTYEQYF.

The chain uses TRBV7-3 and TRBJ2-2; TRBD2 matches 8 bases. Trimming took 6 bases from V and 5 from J; bases not matched to a gene: 5. Germline values: CDR1 SGHTA, CDR2 FQGTGA. The CDR3 sequence is 14 residues long. The CDR3 coding sequence is TGTGCCAGCAGGGGAGGGACTAGTACCGGGGAGCTGTTTTTT. The encoded protein is CASRGGTSTGELFF.

The chain joins TRBV27 to TRBJ1-2, with D maybe TRBD1 (6 bases). The CDR3 covers 13 residues. From germline, CDR1 is MNHEY and CDR2 SMNVEV (reference sequence). Trimming left V 3 bases short and J 4 bases short, with 9 bases between. CDR3: CASSFTGFYGYTF. The DNA of the CDR3 is TGTGCCAGCAGTTTTACAGGGTTCTATGGCTACACCTTC.

This sequence joins TRBV27 and TRBJ1-2, with unresolved D. CDR1 MNHEY and CDR2 SMNVEV come from the germline V gene (reference sequence). Trimming shortened V by 4 bases and J by 0 bases, and 9 bases separated the two germline ends. This CDR3 is 14 amino acids long. The CDR3 region is CASSSSRTNYGYTF. As DNA, the CDR3 is TGTGCCAGCAGTTCCTCCCGAACTAACTATGGCTACACCTTC.

The chain has TRBV11-2 and TRBJ2-7; D is unresolved. The CDR3 is 11 amino acids. Trimming shortened V by 4 bases and J by 4 bases, and 5 bases separated the two germline ends. Per the germline V gene, CDR1 is SGHAT and CDR2 is FQNNGV. The CDR3 coding sequence is TGTGCCAGCAGCTGGCAATACGAGCAGTACTTC. Its translation: CASSWQYEQYF.

This clone was picked up a small number of times. The chain employs TRBV20-1 and TRBJ2-5; no reliable D call. Germline assignment: CDR1 DFQATT and CDR2 SNEGSKA (reference sequence). This CDR3 spans 10 amino acids. Trimming took off 1 base at V and 4 bases at J, with 1 base between the two ends. The CDR3 loop is CSARVETQYF. The CDR3 nucleotides read TGCAGTGCTAGAGTAGAGACCCAGTACTTC.

The chain combines TRBV12-5 with TRBJ2-7, with a weak D call TRBD1 (5 bases). The CDR3 has 13 amino acids. Germline V lookup: CDR1 LGHNT, CDR2 FRNRAP. V was pared by 2 bases and J by 11 bases, with 16 bases between. The CDR3 DNA reads as TGTGCTAGTGGTTTGCCCGAGATACAGGAAAAGTACTTC. This sequence encodes CASGLPEIQEKYF.

This clone was found a few times. This chain connects TRBV13 to TRBJ2-7; 8 nucleotides align to TRBD2. Germline V lookup: CDR1 PRHDT, CDR2 FYEKMQ (reference sequence). The CDR3 totals 16 residues. With 5 bases clipped from V and 0 bases from J, the junction kept 9 bases outside the gene matches. DNA of the CDR3: TGTGCCAGCAGCCGCCCCATTAGCGGGGACTCCTACGAGCAGTACTTC. Its translation: CASSRPISGDSYEQYF. Using reference TRBV13 and TRBJ2-7 for the parts outside the CDR3, the full variable domain is AAGVIQSPRHLIKEKRETATLKCYPIPRHDTVYWYQQGPGQDPQFLISFYEKMQSDKGSIPDRFSAQQFSDYHSELNMSSLELGDSALYFCASSRPISGDSYEQYFGPGTRLTVT.

For the CDR3, the DNA is TGCAGTGTTGTCGGAAGAAACACCATATATTTT. Translated, it gives CSVVGRNTIYF. This chain links TRBV20-1 with TRBJ1-3; D remains ambiguous. Trimming removed 7 bases from V and 5 bases from J, with 9 bases in between. Germline CDR1 is DFQATT and CDR2 is SNEGSKA (reference sequence). This CDR3 spans 11 amino acids.